The 21 T cell receptor beta chains presented below share a single source sample, sequenced in a study of radiation and T cells in renal cell carcinoma. Time point indicated: baseline pretreatment blood. Treatment meaning: 15 Gy SBRT to primary tumor, nephrectomy 4 weeks later. Generated by immunoSEQ multiplex PCR, the TCRdb table keeps only in-frame clones and is missing some. The data contain some 22,000 clones, approximately 80% of them singletons. Here the sequenced sample was blood, taken from a patient whose treatment included radiotherapy and nephrectomy. These TCRs come from a man in his sixties with renal cell carcinoma.

This clone was seen once. V usage is TRBV5-1 and J usage is TRBJ2-3, with D possibly being TRBD2 (5 bases). The germline V gene has CDR1 SGHRS and CDR2 YFSETQ. The CDR3 is made up of 13 amino acids. With 7 bases removed from V and 2 bases from J, the gap between germline ends came to 11 bases. The CDR3: CASGRTVTDTQYF. CDR3 coding DNA: TGCGCCAGCGGAAGGACTGTCACAGATACGCAGTATTTT. Filled out from reference TRBV5-1 and TRBJ2-3, the complete variable domain reads KAGVTQTPRYLIKTRGQQVTLSCSPISGHRSVSWYQQTPGQGLQFLFEYFSETQRNKGNFPGRFSGRQFSNSRSEMNVSTLELGDSALYLCASGRTVTDTQYFGPGTRLTVL.

The chain joins TRBV9 to TRBJ1-2, with 11 positions matching TRBD1. This CDR3 spans 18 amino acids. The V and J ends lost 0 bases and 2 bases, in that order; junction bases with no gene match: 9. The germline CDR1 and CDR2 sequences are SGDLS and YYNGEE. The CDR3 spells CASSVVKDRGRGNYGYTF. The CDR3 DNA reads as TGTGCCAGCAGCGTAGTAAAGGACAGGGGGCGCGGGAACTATGGCTACACCTTC.

This chain connects TRBV10-3 to TRBJ2-3, with TRBD2 identical over 8 bases. The V segment lost 2 bases and the J segment 4 bases; nucleotides outside the gene matches: 8. The CDR3 runs 16 residues. CDR1 and CDR2 from the germline V gene are ENHRY and SYGVKD. The CDR3 is CAISEAITGGPDTQYF. Here the CDR3 DNA reads TGTGCCATCAGTGAGGCAATTACGGGAGGGCCAGATACGCAGTATTTT.

The rearrangement uses TRBV5-6 and TRBJ1-3; D uncertain. V lost 4 bases and J lost 1, with 18 bases in between. Germline V CDR1 and CDR2: SGHDT, YYEEEE. CDR3 size: 17 residues. The CDR3 coding sequence is TGTGCCAGCAGCCCCAGTACCCACGGTATTTCTGGAAACACCATATATTTT. This sequence encodes CASSPSTHGISGNTIYF. The full variable domain, its missing parts supplied by reference TRBV5-6 and TRBJ1-3, is DAGVTQSPTHLIKTRGQQVTLRCSPKSGHDTVSWYQQALGQGPQFIFQYYEEEERQRGNFPDRFSGHQFPNYSSELNVNALLLGDSALYLCASSPSTHGISGNTIYFGEGSWLTVV.

V usage is TRBV7-8 and J usage is TRBJ2-7, with D uncertain. V was pared by 8 bases and J by 6 bases, with 11 bases between. The CDR3 consists of 11 residues. CDR1 SGHVS and CDR2 FQNEAQ come from the germline V gene. In nucleotides, the CDR3 is TGTGCCAGCGCTGTAGGTTCCGAGCAGTACTTC. Protein: CASAVGSEQYF.

The V and J genes are TRBV27 and TRBJ1-2, with a tentative D call TRBD1 (5 bases). Germline assignment: CDR1 MNHEY and CDR2 SMNVEV (reference sequence). This CDR3 has 14 residues. Trimming removed 0 bases from V and 8 bases from J, with 13 bases in between. CDR3 in amino acids: CASSLSGREGGYTF. The CDR3 DNA reads as TGTGCCAGCAGTTTATCGGGTAGGGAGGGGGGCTACACCTTC.

V is TRBV7-9 and J is TRBJ1-2; 9 bases map to TRBD1. Germline-derived CDR1 and CDR2 are SEHNR and FQNEAQ (reference sequence). The CDR3 is 15 amino acids. V lost 5 bases and J lost 8; bases outside the gene matches: 12. The chain's CDR3 is CASSHREGQGKGYTF. In DNA form, the CDR3 reads TGTGCCAGCAGCCACAGGGAGGGACAGGGTAAAGGCTACACCTTC.

Many counts were recorded for this clone. V and J are TRBV7-9 and TRBJ2-7; 7 positions match TRBD2. Germline-derived CDR1 and CDR2 are SEHNR and FQNEAQ (reference sequence). The CDR3 contains 15 residues. V lost 5 bases and J lost 2; bases outside the gene matches: 9. CDR3 sequence reads: CASSRRLAAAYEQYF. For the CDR3, the DNA is TGTGCCAGCAGCCGTCGACTAGCAGCCGCCTACGAGCAGTACTTC.

V gene TRBV5-6 combines with J gene TRBJ1-5; D possibly corresponds to TRBD1 (6 bases). V was trimmed by 3 bases and J by 7 bases, leaving 17 bases between them. The CDR3 extends over 15 amino acids. Germline V CDR1 and CDR2: SGHDT, YYEEEE. The CDR3 spells CASSSRGGLNQPQHF. The DNA for the CDR3 is TGTGCCAGCAGCTCCCGCGGGGGCCTAAACCAGCCCCAGCATTTT.

V gene TRBV18 combines with J gene TRBJ1-4; tentative D call: TRBD1 (6 bases). Germline CDR1 and CDR2: KGHSH and LQKENI. V was cut by 6 bases and J by 7 bases, with 15 bases left in between. CDR3 size: 14 residues. Here the CDR3 reads CASSPGHPSEKLFF. The CDR3 region has the DNA TGTGCCAGCTCTCCGGGACACCCTAGTGAAAAACTGTTTTTT. Full variable domain (missing parts from reference TRBV18 and TRBJ1-4): NAGVMQNPRHLVRRRGQEARLRCSPMKGHSHVYWYRQLPEEGLKFMVYLQKENIIDESGMPKERFSAEFPKEGPSILRIQQVVRGDSAAYFCASSPGHPSEKLFFGSGTQLSVL.

J is TRBJ2-1 and V is TRBV7-2; D possibly corresponds to TRBD2 (5 bases). This CDR3 region has 12 residues. Germline V CDR1 and CDR2: SGHTA, FQGNSA. V shed 5 bases and J shed 12 bases, with 14 bases lying between them. CDR3 protein: CASSPRGPRQFF. CDR3 in DNA: TGTGCCAGCAGCCCACGGGGTCCGAGGCAGTTCTTC.

V usage is TRBV2 and J usage is TRBJ2-7, with 7 bases fitting TRBD1. The CDR3 loop spans 12 amino acids. CDR1 and CDR2 (germline): SNHLY, FYNNEI. V trimming: 8 bases; J trimming: 3 bases; junction bases outside the gene matches: 4. The CDR3 region is CASRDRNYEQYF. CDR3 nucleotide sequence: TGTGCCAGCCGGGACAGAAACTACGAGCAGTACTTC.

This clone was seen a few times. The V call is TRBV5-1, the J call TRBJ2-3; tentative D call: TRBD2 (5 bases). This CDR3 is 14 amino acids long. Germline values: CDR1 SGHRS, CDR2 YFSETQ. Trimming cost V 5 bases and J 3 bases, with 13 bases left between them. The CDR3 nucleotides are TGCGCCAGCAGTACATATCTAGCAACAGATACGCAGTATTTT. It translates to CASSTYLATDTQYF.

V usage is TRBV2 and J usage is TRBJ2-3; D remains unclear. The CDR3 spans 15 residues. The V end lost 8 bases, the J end lost 0 bases, and 15 bases lay between the germline ends. Germline assignment: CDR1 SNHLY and CDR2 FYNNEI. This CDR3 reads CASSPTSASTDTQYF. CDR3 DNA sequence: TGTGCCAGCTCCCCAACCAGCGCCAGCACAGATACGCAGTATTTT.

The V and J genes are TRBV5-4 and TRBJ1-2; D is unresolved. V was clipped by 4 bases and J by 1 base, with 14 bases between them. In germline, CDR1 is SGHNT, CDR2 YYREEE (reference sequence). CDR3 length: 15 amino acids. CDR3 bases: TGTGCCAGCAGCCCCGCCCGTCGGGATAACTATGGCTACACCTTC. Protein product: CASSPARRDNYGYTF.

The chain is built from TRBV2 and TRBJ2-7; 9 positions match TRBD1. Germline CDR1 and CDR2: SNHLY and FYNNEI. V shed 6 bases, J shed 4 bases, and the junction held 4 bases outside the gene matches. The CDR3 consists of 13 residues. The CDR3 coding sequence is TGTGCCAGCAGACACAGGGGGCTGTACGAGCAGTACTTC. This translates into CASRHRGLYEQYF.

The V gene is TRBV5-1, the J gene TRBJ2-2, with a weak D call TRBD2 (5 bases). The CDR3 spans 17 residues. Trimming removed 2 bases at V and 1 base at J, with 15 bases between. Per germline, CDR1 SGHRS and CDR2 YFSETQ. The CDR3 sequence is CASSLYVPGLNTGELFF. The CDR3 coding sequence is TGCGCCAGCAGCTTATACGTACCCGGACTGAACACCGGGGAGCTGTTTTTT.

This sequence joins TRBV7-6 and TRBJ2-7; TRBD1 matches at 9 bases. Germline assignment: CDR1 SGHVS and CDR2 FNYEAQ. The J segment lost 8 bases and the V segment lost 4 bases, leaving 15 bases of the junction unmatched. The CDR3 runs 16 residues. The CDR3 loop reads CASSSLSGTGLVQQYF. The CDR3 nucleotides are TGTGCCAGCAGCTCGCTATCCGGGACAGGGCTCGTCCAGCAGTACTTC.

This chain joins TRBV27 and TRBJ2-5, with D unresolved. Trimming took 1 base from V and 1 from J, leaving 4 bases between them. CDR1 and CDR2 (germline): MNHEY, SMNVEV (reference sequence). The CDR3 is 13 residues long. The CDR3 sequence: CASSLWAQETQYF. DNA of the CDR3: TGTGCCAGCAGTTTATGGGCCCAAGAGACCCAGTACTTC.

In this sample, this clone turned up a few times. The chain combines TRBV29-1 with TRBJ2-1, with D perhaps matching TRBD1 (5 bases). The CDR3 runs 12 residues. Germline assignment: CDR1 SQVTM and CDR2 ANQGSEA. The V gene lost 3 bases and the J gene lost 6 bases, with 9 bases spanning the gap. CDR3 protein: CSVDTGFNEQFF. The DNA of the CDR3 is TGCAGCGTTGATACAGGCTTCAATGAGCAGTTCTTC.

This rearrangement joins TRBV6-6 to TRBJ2-1, with D hard to call. The V gene's germline CDR1 is MNHNY and CDR2 SVGAGI (reference sequence). The CDR3 runs to 10 residues. V dropped 2 bases and J dropped 7 bases, with 0 bases sitting between them. The CDR3 DNA reads as TGTGCCAGCAGTTACAATGAGCAGTTCTTC. Amino acid sequence: CASSYNEQFF.